The 26 T cell receptor beta chains below were found in one sample sequenced in a study of cytomegalovirus exposure and HLA in healthy donors. With 60 Vbeta and 13 Jbeta primers, the PCR was carried out. Sequencing was performed with immunoSEQ multiplex PCR; in TCRdb, only in-frame clones are kept and a portion is missing. The sample carries approximately 130,000 clones, 85% to 90% recorded once. Sequenced: PBMCs. The origin of the receptors is a woman in her thirties in good health and CMV-seropositive.

V and J are TRBV6-1 and TRBJ2-7; D gene ambiguous. The CDR3 spans 14 residues. With 2 bases removed from V and 2 bases from J, the gap between germline ends came to 10 bases. The germline CDR1 and CDR2 sequences are MNHNS and SASEGT. The CDR3 coding sequence is TGTGCCAGCAGTGAACTAACAGAACCCTACGAGCAGTACTTC. Amino acids: CASSELTEPYEQYF.

J is TRBJ1-5 and V is TRBV6-4; TRBD1 matches at 9 bases. V trimming: 6 bases; J trimming: 3 bases; junction bases outside the gene matches: 18. Germline V gene lookup returns CDR1 MRHNA and CDR2 SNTAGT. CDR3 length: 19 amino acids. The CDR3: CASRTPRDREGAFNQPQHF. The CDR3 DNA reads as TGTGCCAGCAGGACCCCCCGGGACAGGGAGGGAGCCTTCAATCAGCCCCAGCATTTT.

This chain links TRBV10-3 with TRBJ2-7; D is perhaps TRBD1 (7 bases). This CDR3 has 15 residues. Looked up from germline, CDR1 is ENHRY and CDR2 is SYGVKD. Trimming took 3 bases from V and 0 from J, leaving 12 bases between them. The CDR3 DNA reads TGTGCCATCAGTGACCAGGGGGGTGCCTCCTACGAGCAGTACTTC. Translation: CAISDQGGASYEQYF.

CDR3 protein: CASSQRGRETQYF. CDR3 nucleotides: TGTGCCAGCAGTCAAAGGGGAAGGGAGACCCAGTACTTC. The chain employs TRBV6-6 and TRBJ2-5, with D possibly matching TRBD1 (5 bases). Per germline, CDR1 MNHNY and CDR2 SVGAGI (reference sequence). This CDR3 comprises 13 residues. V lost 5 bases to trimming and J lost 5 bases, with 12 bases between them.

This sequence joins TRBV5-1 and TRBJ2-7; D remains ambiguous. The CDR3 spans 14 residues. V gave up 0 bases and J gave up 1 base, with 8 bases separating them. The V gene's germline CDR1 is SGHRS and CDR2 YFSETQ. The CDR3 region has the DNA TGCGCCAGCAGCTTGGAGGCACAGTCCTACGAGCAGTACTTC. Protein: CASSLEAQSYEQYF.

This clone was recorded a few times. The rearrangement joins TRBV6-5 to TRBJ1-1; D may be TRBD1 (6 bases). CDR1 is MNHEY and CDR2 is SVGAGI in the germline V gene. The V end lost 7 bases, the J end lost 7 bases, and 13 bases lay between the germline ends. CDR3 size: 12 residues. CDR3 residues: CASTRPDSEAFF. The CDR3 DNA reads TGTGCCAGCACCCGACCGGACAGTGAAGCTTTCTTT.

The chain recombines TRBV6-5 with TRBJ2-7, with a possible D match to TRBD1 (5 bases). Germline V gene lookup returns CDR1 MNHEY and CDR2 SVGAGI. V lost 2 bases and J lost 2, with 10 bases in between. The CDR3 runs to 14 residues. The DNA for the CDR3 is TGTGCCAGCAGTTACGTGCAGGGAACCTACGAGCAGTACTTC. This codes for CASSYVQGTYEQYF.

The chain combines TRBV25-1 with TRBJ1-1; a possible D gene is TRBD1 (6 bases). The CDR3 contains 13 residues. With 8 bases removed from V and 5 bases from J, the gap between germline ends came to 15 bases. Germline values: CDR1 MGHDK, CDR2 SYGVNS. CDR3 region: CASPLPGETEAFF. Here the CDR3 DNA reads TGTGCCAGCCCACTCCCAGGGGAAACTGAAGCTTTCTTT. Full variable domain (rest looked up from reference TRBV25-1 and TRBJ1-1): EADIYQTPRYLVIGTGKKITLECSQTMGHDKMYWYQQDPGMELHLIHYSYGVNSTEKGDLSSESTVSRIRTEHFPLTLESARPSHTSQYLCASPLPGETEAFFGQGTRLTVV.

This clone has just one count. V is TRBV19 and J is TRBJ2-7, with D perhaps matching TRBD2 (5 bases). Germline-derived CDR1 and CDR2 are LNHDA and SQIVND (reference sequence). Deletions cut 3 bases from V and 5 bases from J, with 14 bases between. The CDR3 is 14 residues long. CDR3 sequence: CASSIREFGDEQYF. CDR3 bases: TGTGCCAGTAGTATCCGGGAATTCGGAGACGAGCAGTACTTC.

V and J are TRBV5-8 and TRBJ2-5; D is possibly TRBD1 (5 bases). The V end lost 4 bases, the J end lost 4 bases, and 11 bases lay between the germline ends. The germline V gene encodes CDR1 SGHTS and CDR2 YDEGEE. This CDR3 has 13 residues. CDR3 residues: CASSPRDLETQYF. The CDR3 region has the DNA TGTGCCAGCAGCCCCAGGGATTTAGAGACCCAGTACTTC.

V and J are TRBV20-1 and TRBJ2-7; perhaps TRBD2 as D (5 bases). Trimming pared 3 bases from V and 5 bases from J, leaving 8 bases between. Looked up from germline, CDR1 is DFQATT and CDR2 is SNEGSKA (reference sequence). The CDR3 is 11 residues long. CDR3: CSASFSDEQYF. CDR3 DNA sequence: TGCAGTGCTAGTTTTAGCGACGAGCAGTACTTC.

The chain has TRBV18 and TRBJ2-7; TRBD1 is a possible D gene (6 bases). Trimming left V 5 bases short and J 4 bases short, with 15 bases between. The germline V gene encodes CDR1 KGHSH and CDR2 LQKENI. The CDR3 runs 14 residues. This CDR3 reads CASSRQAQGYEQYF. In nucleotides, the CDR3 is TGTGCCAGCTCAAGACAGGCCCAAGGATACGAGCAGTACTTC.

This rearrangement joins TRBV28 to TRBJ1-2; D gene ambiguous. Germline lookup yields CDR1 MDHEN and CDR2 SYDVKM. The CDR3 totals 12 residues. Trimming cost V 7 bases and J 8 bases, with 14 bases left between them. As DNA, the CDR3 is TGTGCCAGCAATCCCCTAGGAAGGGGCTACACCTTC. Its protein is CASNPLGRGYTF.

The chain has TRBV5-1 and TRBJ2-1; D not certain. Trimming stripped 4 bases from V and 5 bases from J, with 16 bases between. This CDR3 region has 15 residues. Germline V gene lookup returns CDR1 SGHRS and CDR2 YFSETQ. CDR3 loop: CASSRLVERHNEQFF. The CDR3 nucleotides are TGCGCCAGCAGCCGGCTGGTGGAGAGACACAATGAGCAGTTCTTC.

This clone has a handful of counts. V usage is TRBV30 and J usage is TRBJ1-5; D remains ambiguous. The CDR3 loop spans 16 amino acids. V lost 1 base and J 2 bases, leaving 15 bases between the germline ends. CDR1 is GTSNPN and CDR2 is SVGIG in the germline V gene (reference sequence). In DNA form, the CDR3 reads TGTGCCTGGAGTGAACAAGATTTCGGAGGCAATCAGCCCCAGCATTTT. It encodes CAWSEQDFGGNQPQHF.

The V call is TRBV7-2, the J call TRBJ2-1; D is undetermined. The CDR3 length is 12 residues. CDR1 is SGHTA, CDR2 FQGNSA, per germline. Between the trimmed V and J ends, which lost 3 bases and 15 bases, there was a span of 15 bases. The CDR3 region has the DNA TGTGCCAGCAGCTTTCTAGGAAGAGTTCCGTTCTTC. Protein: CASSFLGRVPFF.

This chain joins TRBV13 and TRBJ2-1; TRBD2 matches at 7 bases. Germline trimming cut 5 bases from V and 3 bases from J; bases unmatched to any gene: 10. Germline loops: CDR1 PRHDT, CDR2 FYEKMQ (reference sequence). The CDR3 length is 16 residues. CDR3 bases: TGTGCCAGCAGCCCATGGGGCGGGAGCGTCTACAATGAGCAGTTCTTC. Protein product: CASSPWGGSVYNEQFF. Using reference TRBV13 and TRBJ2-1 for the parts outside the CDR3, the full variable domain is AAGVIQSPRHLIKEKRETATLKCYPIPRHDTVYWYQQGPGQDPQFLISFYEKMQSDKGSIPDRFSAQQFSDYHSELNMSSLELGDSALYFCASSPWGGSVYNEQFFGPGTRLTVL.

V and J are TRBV9 and TRBJ2-2; 8 positions match TRBD2. The V and J ends lost 0 bases and 3 bases, in that order; junction bases with no gene match: 7. Germline V gene lookup returns CDR1 SGDLS and CDR2 YYNGEE. The CDR3 is 17 amino acids. In DNA, the CDR3 is TGTGCCAGCAGCGTAGGGCTAGCGCGGGGGGACACCGGGGAGCTGTTTTTT. Translated, it gives CASSVGLARGDTGELFF.

As for this clone: Other DNA sequences in the sample encode the same CDR3. V gene TRBV5-1 combines with J gene TRBJ1-1; 9 bases agree with TRBD1. V dropped 3 bases and J dropped 5; count of bases not matched to a gene: 5. The CDR3 consists of 14 residues. The germline V gene has CDR1 SGHRS and CDR2 YFSETQ. The CDR3, as DNA: TGCGCCAGCAGCTCTACAGGGGGCGGAACTGAAGCTTTCTTT. Amino acid sequence: CASSSTGGGTEAFF.

The V and J genes are TRBV6-1 and TRBJ2-2; possible D gene TRBD2, 5 bases. V was trimmed by 10 bases and J by 1 base, leaving 7 bases between them. This CDR3 is 12 amino acids long. The germline CDR1 and CDR2 sequences are MNHNS and SASEGT. CDR3 coding DNA: TGTGCCACTGAGGGGAACACCGGGGAGCTGTTTTTT. This sequence encodes CATEGNTGELFF.

This rearrangement joins TRBV30 to TRBJ2-7, with TRBD1 matching 11 bases. The V and J ends lost 4 bases and 2 bases, in that order; junction bases with no gene match: 4. Germline CDR1 reads GTSNPN; CDR2 reads SVGIG (reference sequence). The CDR3 sequence is 14 residues long. CDR3 residues: CAWTPGQGAYEQYF. CDR3 coding DNA: TGTGCCTGGACCCCGGGACAGGGGGCCTACGAGCAGTACTTC.

This chain joins TRBV5-1 and TRBJ2-5; 8 nucleotides agree with TRBD2. The CDR3 loop spans 15 amino acids. The ends lost 0 bases at V and 5 bases at J; junction bases unmatched: 6. In germline, CDR1 is SGHRS, CDR2 YFSETQ. The DNA for the CDR3 is TGCGCCAGCAGCTTGGCCCCGGGACTAGGGGAGACCCAGTACTTC. Its protein is CASSLAPGLGETQYF.

The chain has TRBV6-1 and TRBJ1-2; 11 nucleotides match TRBD1. The CDR3 spans 14 residues. Trimming cost V 4 bases and J 2 bases; bases outside gene matches: 0. Germline loops: CDR1 MNHNS, CDR2 SASEGT. The CDR3 DNA reads TGTGCCAGCAGTGGGACAGGGGGCAACTATGGCTACACCTTC. Protein: CASSGTGGNYGYTF.

This clone has just a few counts. The chain employs TRBV30 and TRBJ1-3; D is undetermined. This CDR3 contains 16 residues. Trimming pared 4 bases from V and 2 bases from J, leaving 18 bases between. CDR1 is GTSNPN, CDR2 SVGIG, per germline (reference sequence). This CDR3 reads CAWNGDKLSTGNTIYF. The CDR3 coding sequence is TGTGCCTGGAACGGCGACAAGTTATCGACTGGAAACACCATATATTTT.

The rearrangement links TRBV29-1 to TRBJ2-1, with D possibly matching TRBD2 (6 bases). CDR1 and CDR2 from the germline V gene are SQVTM and ANQGSEA. Trimming removed 4 bases from V and 2 bases from J, with 15 bases in between. The CDR3 has 15 residues. The CDR3 DNA follows: TGCAGCGTTGGAGGAGGGGAAAGCCCCTACAATGAGCAGTTCTTC. Its protein product is CSVGGGESPYNEQFF.

This clone was seen just once. The junction does not match germline at one end; this may be a read error. The V and J genes are TRBV6-1 and TRBJ2-7; 8 bases fit TRBD1. CDR1 MNHNS and CDR2 SASEGT come from the germline V gene. There are 14 residues in the CDR3. The CDR3 coding sequence is TGTGCCAGCAGTGAAGCGCGTTGGGGACAGGATAACAACTTC. Its protein is CASSEARWGQDNNF.